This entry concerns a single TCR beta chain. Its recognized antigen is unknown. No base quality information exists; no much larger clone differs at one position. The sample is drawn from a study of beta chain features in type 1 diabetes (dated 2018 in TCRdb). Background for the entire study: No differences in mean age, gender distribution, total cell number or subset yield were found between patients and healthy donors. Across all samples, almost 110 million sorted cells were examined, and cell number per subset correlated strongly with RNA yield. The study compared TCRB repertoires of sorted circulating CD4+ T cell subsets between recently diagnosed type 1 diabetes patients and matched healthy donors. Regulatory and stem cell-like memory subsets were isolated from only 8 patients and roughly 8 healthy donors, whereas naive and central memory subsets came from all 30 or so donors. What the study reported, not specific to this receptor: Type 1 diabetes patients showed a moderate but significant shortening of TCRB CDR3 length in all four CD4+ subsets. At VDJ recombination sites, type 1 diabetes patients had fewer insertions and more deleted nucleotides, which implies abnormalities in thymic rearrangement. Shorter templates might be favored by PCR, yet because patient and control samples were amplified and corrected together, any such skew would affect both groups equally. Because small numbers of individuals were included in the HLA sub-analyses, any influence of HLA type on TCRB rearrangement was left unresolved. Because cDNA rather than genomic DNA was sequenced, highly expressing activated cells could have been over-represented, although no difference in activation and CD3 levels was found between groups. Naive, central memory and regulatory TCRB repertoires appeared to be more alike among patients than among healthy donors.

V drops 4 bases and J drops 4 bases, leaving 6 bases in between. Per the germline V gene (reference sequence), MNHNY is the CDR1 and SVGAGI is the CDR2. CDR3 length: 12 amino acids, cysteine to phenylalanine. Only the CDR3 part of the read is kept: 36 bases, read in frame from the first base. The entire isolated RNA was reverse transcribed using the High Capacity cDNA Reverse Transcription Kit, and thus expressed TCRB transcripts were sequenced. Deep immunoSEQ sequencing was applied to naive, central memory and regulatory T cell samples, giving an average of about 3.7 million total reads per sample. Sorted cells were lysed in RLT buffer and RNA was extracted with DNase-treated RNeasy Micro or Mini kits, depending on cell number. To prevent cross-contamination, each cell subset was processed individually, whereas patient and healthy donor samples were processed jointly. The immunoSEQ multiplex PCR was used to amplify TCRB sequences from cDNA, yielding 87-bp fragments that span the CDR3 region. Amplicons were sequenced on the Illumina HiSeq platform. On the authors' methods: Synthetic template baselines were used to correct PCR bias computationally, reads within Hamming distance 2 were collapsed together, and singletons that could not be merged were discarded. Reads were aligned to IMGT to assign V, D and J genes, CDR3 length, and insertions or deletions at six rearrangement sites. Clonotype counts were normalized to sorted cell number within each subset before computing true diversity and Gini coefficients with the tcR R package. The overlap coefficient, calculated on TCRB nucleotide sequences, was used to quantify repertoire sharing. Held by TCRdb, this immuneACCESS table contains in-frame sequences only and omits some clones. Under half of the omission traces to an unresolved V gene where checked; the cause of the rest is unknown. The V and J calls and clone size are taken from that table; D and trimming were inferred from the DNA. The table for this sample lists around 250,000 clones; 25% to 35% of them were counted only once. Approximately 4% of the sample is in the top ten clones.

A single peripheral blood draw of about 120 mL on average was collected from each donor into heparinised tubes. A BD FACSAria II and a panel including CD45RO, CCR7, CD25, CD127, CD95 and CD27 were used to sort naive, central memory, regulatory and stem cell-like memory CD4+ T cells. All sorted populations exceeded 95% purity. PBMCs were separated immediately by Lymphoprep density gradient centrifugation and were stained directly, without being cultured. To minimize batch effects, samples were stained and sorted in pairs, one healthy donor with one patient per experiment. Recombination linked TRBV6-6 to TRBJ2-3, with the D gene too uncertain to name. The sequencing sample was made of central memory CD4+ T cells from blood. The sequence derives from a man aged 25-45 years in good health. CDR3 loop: CASSSLPDTQYF. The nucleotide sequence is TGTGCCAGCAGTTCCCTGCCAGATACGCAGTATTTT.